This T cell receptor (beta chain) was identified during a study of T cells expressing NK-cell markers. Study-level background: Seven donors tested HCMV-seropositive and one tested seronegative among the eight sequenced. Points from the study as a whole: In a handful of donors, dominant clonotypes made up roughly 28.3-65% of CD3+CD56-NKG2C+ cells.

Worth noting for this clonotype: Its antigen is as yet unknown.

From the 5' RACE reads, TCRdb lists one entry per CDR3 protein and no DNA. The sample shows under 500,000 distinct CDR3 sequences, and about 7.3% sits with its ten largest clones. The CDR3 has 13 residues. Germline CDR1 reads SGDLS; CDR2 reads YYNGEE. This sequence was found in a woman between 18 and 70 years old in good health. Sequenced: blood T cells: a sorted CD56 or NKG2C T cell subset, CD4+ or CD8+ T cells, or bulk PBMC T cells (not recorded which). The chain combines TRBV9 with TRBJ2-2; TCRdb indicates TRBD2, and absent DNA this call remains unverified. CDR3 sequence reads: CASSLQRTGELFF.